These T cell receptor beta chains were read from a single sample in a study of shared clonotypes between healthy human individuals. Assay: immunoSEQ multiplex PCR; the TCRdb copy retains only in-frame clones and omits some. The sample carries more than 2 million clones, just over 90% recorded once. Sequenced material: naive CD8+ T cells from PBMCs. These TCRs come from a man younger than 35 in good health. Some clones in this sample may be carry-over from other donors' samples. Each CDR3 is given with its conserved first and last residue. The D gene is left open where the match is weak. Only some rows state a clone size, as once, few, many or a class for expanded clones.

v_call	d_call	j_call	clone_size	cdr3_aa	cdr3_nt
TRBV27	.	TRBJ1-1	.	CASSLSAGVNTEAFF	TGTGCCAGCAGTTTATCGGCAGGGGTGAACACTGAAGCTTTCTTT
TRBV11-2	.	TRBJ2-3	.	CASRPTGTAFLDTQYF	TGTGCCAGCAGACCCACCGGGACCGCTTTTTTGGATACGCAGTATTTT
TRBV5-8	TRBD1	TRBJ2-7	.	CASSWGQDYFYEQYF	TGTGCCAGCAGCTGGGGACAGGACTACTTCTACGAGCAGTACTTC
TRBV11-2	.	TRBJ2-1	.	CASSLPASYNEQFF	TGTGCCAGCAGCTTACCAGCGTCGTACAATGAGCAGTTCTTC
TRBV18	.	TRBJ2-1	.	CASSSGLGEQFF	TGTGCCAGCTCATCCGGGTTAGGGGAGCAGTTCTTC
TRBV6-5	.	TRBJ2-1	.	CASSYGDEQFF	TGTGCCAGCAGTTACGGTGATGAGCAGTTCTTC
TRBV10-3	TRBD2	TRBJ2-7	few	CATCAGTSYEQYF	TGTGCCACTTGCGCCGGGACTAGCTACGAGCAGTACTTC
TRBV19	.	TRBJ2-7	.	CASSISWAGSGYEQYF	TGTGCCAGTAGTATAAGTTGGGCCGGGAGTGGATACGAGCAGTACTTC
TRBV6-6	TRBD2	TRBJ2-2	.	CASSYILAGELFF	TGTGCCAGCAGTTACATACTAGCGGGGGAGCTGTTTTTT
TRBV19	.	TRBJ1-1	.	CASSIEYEQGEAFF	TGTGCCAGTAGTATTGAGTATGAACAGGGTGAAGCTTTCTTT
TRBV10-3	TRBD2	TRBJ2-7	.	CAISALAGGYEQYF	TGTGCCATCAGTGCTCTAGCGGGTGGGTACGAGCAGTACTTC
TRBV11-2	.	TRBJ1-1	.	CASSLEVGFSTEAFF	TGTGCCAGCAGCTTAGAGGTGGGCTTTAGCACTGAAGCTTTCTTT
TRBV12-5	.	TRBJ1-3	.	CASALTGTGNTIYF	TGTGCTAGTGCCCTCACAGGCACTGGAAACACCATATATTTT
TRBV6-1	.	TRBJ1-2	.	CASTPGGEDYGYTF	TGTGCCAGCACCCCGGGGGGGGAGGACTATGGCTACACCTTC
TRBV27	.	TRBJ1-1	.	CASSLSRSHTEAFF	TGTGCCAGCAGTTTAAGCAGGTCGCACACTGAAGCTTTCTTT
TRBV6-1	.	TRBJ2-7	.	CASSGRAGHGEEQYF	TGTGCCAGCAGTGGGCGAGCGGGTCACGGGGAGGAGCAGTACTTC
TRBV5-1	.	TRBJ1-1	.	CASSPEGRNTEAFF	TGCGCCAGCAGCCCTGAGGGGAGGAACACTGAAGCTTTCTTT
TRBV13	.	TRBJ2-1	.	CASSLGGSYNEQFF	TGTGCCAGCAGCTTGGGGGGCTCCTACAATGAGCAGTTCTTC
TRBV6-5	.	TRBJ1-2	.	CASSSGEGDGYTF	TGTGCCAGCAGTTCCGGGGAGGGGGATGGCTACACCTTC
TRBV7-9	TRBD1	TRBJ1-4	.	CASSVFIRTGYEKLFF	TGTGCCAGCAGTGTATTTATAAGGACAGGATATGAAAAACTGTTTTTT
TRBV27	.	TRBJ1-1	.	CASTPGPGSNTEAFF	TGTGCCAGCACCCCAGGGCCAGGGTCGAACACTGAAGCTTTCTTT
TRBV15	TRBD1	TRBJ1-1	.	CATSSGQADDAFF	TGTGCCACCAGCAGTGGACAGGCGGATGATGCTTTCTTT
TRBV28	.	TRBJ1-5	.	CASSSGGWSQPQHF	TGTGCCAGCAGTTCTGGTGGGTGGAGTCAGCCCCAGCATTTT
TRBV19	.	TRBJ2-1	.	CASGGVGDEQFF	TGTGCCAGTGGAGGAGTTGGTGATGAGCAGTTCTTC
TRBV5-8	.	TRBJ1-1	.	CASTYRDPNTEAFF	TGTGCCAGCACCTACCGGGACCCGAACACTGAAGCTTTCTTT
TRBV27	TRBD1	TRBJ2-3	.	CASSPSGQRTDTQYF	TGTGCCAGCAGCCCCTCGGGACAGCGAACAGATACGCAGTATTTT
TRBV28	TRBD1	TRBJ1-1	.	CASSFWQGATEAFF	TGTGCCAGCAGTTTTTGGCAGGGGGCCACTGAAGCTTTCTTT
TRBV10-3	TRBD1	TRBJ1-2	.	CAISESSDDRVGIYGYTF	TGTGCCATCAGTGAGTCCAGTGACGACAGGGTGGGGATCTATGGCTACACCTTC